Below, 23 T cell receptor beta chains from the same sample are listed, as sequenced in a study of shared clonotypes between healthy human individuals. The repertoire was sequenced with immunoSEQ multiplex PCR; TCRdb's copy has only in-frame clones and lacks some. In the table there are 2 million to 3 million clones, over 85% of which are singletons. The sequenced material came from naive CD4+ T cells from PBMCs. Subset described: CD45RA+ positively selected. The source is a man aged 18 to 30 in good health. Some clones in this sample may be carry-over from other donors' samples.

V usage is TRBV9 and J usage is TRBJ2-2, with TRBD1 matching over 8 bases. The V segment lost 3 bases and the J segment 0 bases; nucleotides outside the gene matches: 10. CDR1 and CDR2 from the germline V gene are SGDLS and YYNGEE. This CDR3 is 18 amino acids long. CDR3 sequence reads: CASSAGTGPPTNTGELFF. The DNA for the CDR3 is TGTGCCAGCAGCGCAGGGACAGGACCACCGACGAACACCGGGGAGCTGTTTTTT.

The chain carries TRBV7-3 and TRBJ2-1, with 10 bases fitting TRBD2. The junction had 9 bases not matched to a gene; V was cut back by 3 bases and J by 7 bases. Germline V gene data show CDR1 as SGHTA and CDR2 as FQGTGA. The CDR3 runs to 16 residues. The chain's CDR3 is CASSFSSGRSWNEQFF. CDR3 DNA: TGTGCCAGCAGCTTTTCTAGCGGGAGAAGTTGGAATGAGCAGTTCTTC.

The chain has TRBV4-2 and TRBJ2-1, with 11 nucleotides matching TRBD2. CDR1 is LGHNA, CDR2 YNFKEQ, per germline. There are 17 residues in the CDR3. J lost 8 bases, V lost 3 bases, and 12 bases had no gene match. CDR3 coding DNA: TGTGCCAGCAGCCATTCGCTCCTAGCGGGAGGTCGTCATGAGCAGTTCTTC. It translates to CASSHSLLAGGRHEQFF.

The chain is built from TRBV7-3 and TRBJ2-3; 11 bases align to TRBD1. The CDR3 length is 16 residues. Germline V lookup: CDR1 SGHTA, CDR2 FQGTGA. V shed 0 bases, J shed 4 bases, and the junction held 3 bases outside the gene matches. In DNA form, the CDR3 reads TGTGCCAGCAGCTTAACCGGGACAGGGGGGGCAGATACGCAGTATTTT. Protein product: CASSLTGTGGADTQYF. Using reference TRBV7-3 and TRBJ2-3 for the parts outside the CDR3, the full variable domain is GAGVSQTPSNKVTEKGKYVELRCDPISGHTALYWYRQSLGQGPEFLIYFQGTGAADDSGLPNDRFFAVRPEGSVSTLKIQRTERGDSAVYLCASSLTGTGGADTQYFGPGTRLTVL.

This chain connects TRBV19 to TRBJ2-7; D gene unclear. The V end was cut by 5 bases, the J end by 7 bases, with 9 bases between. Germline lookup yields CDR1 LNHDA and CDR2 SQIVND (reference sequence). The CDR3 spans 11 residues. The CDR3 DNA reads as TGTGCCAGTAGTGTGAGAGGTGAGCAGTACTTC. This encodes CASSVRGEQYF.

To note about this clone: Other nucleotide sequences from this sample produce the same CDR3. CDR3 sequence reads: CASSYGRDTEAFF. CDR3 coding DNA: TGTGCCAGCAGTTACGGCCGGGACACTGAAGCTTTCTTT. The chain is built from TRBV6-6 and TRBJ1-1; no clear D. The CDR3 spans 13 residues. The V end was cut by 2 bases, the J end by 3 bases, with 7 bases between. Germline-derived CDR1 and CDR2 are MNHNY and SVGAGI (reference sequence).

Of note for this clone: This sample also contains other DNA sequences that code for the same CDR3. V and J are TRBV9 and TRBJ2-7, with 8 positions matching TRBD1. Germline-derived CDR1 and CDR2 are SGDLS and YYNGEE. The V gene end was trimmed by 4 bases and the J gene end by 3 bases; junction bases not matched to a gene: 6. The CDR3 has 14 amino acids. CDR3 loop: CASSPTGQGYEQYF. The CDR3, as DNA: TGTGCCAGCAGCCCCACCGGACAGGGCTACGAGCAGTACTTC.

The chain employs TRBV5-1 and TRBJ1-1; TRBD1 is a possible D gene (5 bases). V lost 3 bases and J 1 base, leaving 16 bases between the germline ends. The CDR3 runs 16 residues. Germline V gives CDR1 SGHRS, CDR2 YFSETQ. The CDR3 here is CASSYASGLKNTEAFF. CDR3 nucleotide sequence: TGCGCCAGCAGCTACGCTTCAGGGTTGAAGAACACTGAAGCTTTCTTT.

The V call is TRBV5-4, the J call TRBJ2-2; D possibly corresponds to TRBD2 (6 bases). The V end was cut by 5 bases, the J end by 6 bases, with 17 bases between. Germline lookup yields CDR1 SGHNT and CDR2 YYREEE (reference sequence). The CDR3 extends over 15 amino acids. CDR3 DNA: TGTGCCAGCAGTCCTGCGGGGTCCCGGGCCGGGGAGCTGTTTTTT. Protein: CASSPAGSRAGELFF.

The chain recombines TRBV5-1 with TRBJ1-5; no definite D call. Trimming removed 1 base from V and 3 bases from J, with 11 bases in between. This CDR3 has 15 amino acids. Germline-derived CDR1 and CDR2 are SGHRS and YFSETQ. Here the CDR3 reads CASSLQAGFNQPQHF. In nucleotides, the CDR3 is TGCGCCAGCAGCTTGCAGGCCGGGTTCAATCAGCCCCAGCATTTT.

V is TRBV29-1 and J is TRBJ2-3; unclear D gene. Germline V CDR1 and CDR2: SQVTM, ANQGSEA. This CDR3 has 13 residues. The V end was cut by 8 bases, the J end by 2 bases, with 14 bases between. The CDR3 region is CSPRLKLTDTQYF. The CDR3 DNA is TGCAGCCCAAGACTTAAGCTCACAGATACGCAGTATTTT.

V usage is TRBV7-8 and J usage is TRBJ2-7, with TRBD2 identical over 8 bases. This CDR3 spans 14 amino acids. Per germline, CDR1 SGHVS and CDR2 FQNEAQ. Trimming took 0 bases from V and 3 from J; bases not matched to a gene: 1. The CDR3 reads CASSLAGGDYEQYF. The CDR3 DNA reads as TGTGCCAGCAGCTTAGCCGGGGGGGACTACGAGCAGTACTTC. Full variable domain (outside the CDR3, taken from reference TRBV7-8 and TRBJ2-7): GAGVSQSPRYKVAKRGQDVALRCDPISGHVSLFWYQQALGQGPEFLTYFQNEAQLDKSGLPSDRFFAERPEGSVSTLKIQRTQQEDSAVYLCASSLAGGDYEQYFGPGTRLTVT.

Of note for this clone: This sample also contains other DNA sequences that code for the same CDR3. The CDR3 bases are TGTGCCAGCAGTTACAGTGAGACTAATGAAAAACTGTTTTTT. This encodes CASSYSETNEKLFF. The V gene is TRBV6-5, the J gene TRBJ1-4; D gene uncertain. The CDR3 runs to 14 residues. Germline V CDR1 and CDR2: MNHEY, SVGAGI. Trimming took 2 bases from V and 2 from J, leaving 6 bases between them.

This chain links TRBV6-1 with TRBJ2-3, with a tentative D call TRBD1 (6 bases). V lost 4 bases to trimming and J lost 11 bases, with 10 bases between them. CDR1 MNHNS and CDR2 SASEGT come from the germline V gene. This CDR3 has 11 residues. The CDR3 loop reads CASSVGTKQYF. In nucleotides, the CDR3 is TGTGCCAGCAGTGTCGGGACAAAGCAGTATTTT.

The rearrangement uses TRBV5-1 and TRBJ2-3; 7 bases fit TRBD2. This CDR3 has 15 residues. V shed 3 bases, J shed 4 bases, and the junction held 8 bases outside the gene matches. From germline, CDR1 is SGHRS and CDR2 YFSETQ. The DNA of the CDR3 is TGCGCCAGCAGCTGGGGACCCGCGGGGGCAGATACGCAGTATTTT. Encoded protein: CASSWGPAGADTQYF.

The chain carries TRBV7-2 and TRBJ2-1, with 9 bases that match TRBD2. The CDR3 is 15 residues long. Trimming at V came to 2 bases and at J to 6 bases, leaving 5 bases not matched to a gene. Germline lookup yields CDR1 SGHTA and CDR2 FQGNSA. CDR3 in DNA: TGTGCCAGCAGCTTAATGGGACTAGCAGGCAATGAGCAGTTCTTC. Its translation: CASSLMGLAGNEQFF.

This clone was recorded only once. Other DNA sequences in this sample translate to the same CDR3. The chain recombines TRBV5-4 with TRBJ1-1; D is uncertain. V lost 0 bases and J lost 0, with 6 bases in between. The CDR3 is 14 residues long. The germline gives CDR1 SGHNT, CDR2 YYREEE (reference sequence). In DNA, the CDR3 is TGTGCCAGCAGCTTGGGAGGTATGAACACTGAAGCTTTCTTT. Translation gives CASSLGGMNTEAFF.

This chain joins TRBV7-7 and TRBJ2-1; 9 nucleotides agree with TRBD2. The ends lost 3 bases at V and 6 bases at J; junction bases unmatched: 6. Germline V gene data show CDR1 as SSHAT and CDR2 as FNYEAQ (reference sequence). CDR3 length equals 15 residues. The CDR3 DNA follows: TGTGCCAGCAGCTTTAGACTAGCGGAGATCAATGAGCAGTTCTTC. Its protein product is CASSFRLAEINEQFF.

This chain uses TRBV18 with TRBJ2-1; 11 bases line up with TRBD2. This CDR3 comprises 21 residues. The V gene end was trimmed by 2 bases and the J gene end by 6 bases; junction bases not matched to a gene: 21. The germline V gene has CDR1 KGHSH and CDR2 LQKENI. In nucleotides, the CDR3 is TGTGCCAGCTCACCAAGGGTCCGGGGGCTAGCGGGAGGCTCACCCAGCAATGAGCAGTTCTTC. This encodes CASSPRVRGLAGGSPSNEQFF.

This chain links TRBV6-1 with TRBJ2-1, with 9 nucleotides matching TRBD2. The CDR3 length is 16 residues. The ends lost 1 base at V and 3 bases at J; junction bases unmatched: 4. The germline CDR1 and CDR2 sequences are MNHNS and SASEGT. CDR3 sequence reads: CASSEGTSAYYNEQFF. CDR3 sequence (DNA): TGTGCCAGCAGTGAAGGGACTAGCGCCTACTACAATGAGCAGTTCTTC.

The CDR3 nucleotides are TGTGCCAGCAGGGTTTCGGGGGGAGCCGCAACTAATGAAAAACTGTTTTTT. Its translation: CASRVSGGAATNEKLFF. The chain recombines TRBV2 with TRBJ1-4, with a tentative D call TRBD1 (5 bases). Trimming stripped 6 bases from V and 0 bases from J, with 17 bases between. This CDR3 comprises 17 residues. Germline V gene data show CDR1 as SNHLY and CDR2 as FYNNEI. Full variable domain (missing parts from reference TRBV2 and TRBJ1-4): EPEVTQTPSHQVTQMGQEVILRCVPISNHLYFYWYRQILGQKVEFLVSFYNNEISEKSEIFDDQFSVERPDGSNFTLKIRSTKLEDSAMYFCASRVSGGAATNEKLFFGSGTQLSVL.

The chain carries TRBV4-2 and TRBJ1-2, with D hard to call. Germline CDR1 LGHNA, CDR2 YNFKEQ. With 0 bases removed from V and 3 bases from J, the gap between germline ends came to 11 bases. The CDR3 length is 15 residues. The CDR3 here is CASSQEAASHYGYTF. CDR3 nucleotides: TGTGCCAGCAGCCAAGAGGCCGCCTCCCACTATGGCTACACCTTC.

V gene TRBV2 combines with J gene TRBJ2-1, with 16 bases matching TRBD2. Germline V gene data show CDR1 as SNHLY and CDR2 as FYNNEI. The junction had 4 bases not matched to a gene; V was cut back by 6 bases and J by 5 bases. This CDR3 comprises 16 residues. The CDR3 protein is CASRAGLAGGHNEQFF. CDR3 sequence (DNA): TGTGCCAGCAGAGCGGGACTAGCGGGAGGGCACAATGAGCAGTTCTTC.